The 2 T cell receptor beta chains below come from one sample, sequenced in a study of blood T cell repertoires in COVID-19. The table came from immunoSEQ multiplex PCR; TCRdb's copy has only in-frame clones and leaves some out. The sample includes 350,000 or so clones, approximately 89% seen only once; the top ten take 3% to 4.5%. Sequences were obtained from peripheral blood. The receptors come from a woman between 55 and 75 years old with COVID-19, enrolled during active disease.

The V gene is TRBV7-9, the J gene TRBJ1-3; maybe TRBD1 (5 bases). Trimming took off 0 bases at V and 4 bases at J, with 13 bases between the two ends. Germline V gene lookup returns CDR1 SEHNR and CDR2 FQNEAQ (reference sequence). This CDR3 has 16 residues. CDR3 sequence reads: CASSLAGTSAGNTIYF. The CDR3 DNA reads as TGTGCCAGCAGCTTAGCGGGGACTTCGGCCGGAAACACCATATATTTT. The variable domain in full, with the rest retrieved from reference TRBV7-9 and TRBJ1-3, is DTGVSQNPRHKITKRGQNVTFRCDPISEHNRLYWYRQTLGQGPEFLTYFQNEAQLEKSRLLSDRFSAERPKGSFSTLEIQRTEQGDSAMYLCASSLAGTSAGNTIYFGEGSWLTVV.

The chain uses TRBV7-9 and TRBJ1-2, with 8 bases aligning to TRBD1. Germline V gene lookup returns CDR1 SEHNR and CDR2 FQNEAQ (reference sequence). With 4 bases clipped from V and 6 bases from J, the junction kept 7 bases outside the gene matches. The CDR3 runs 14 residues. CDR3 in DNA: TGTGCCAGCAGCTCCTCGGACAGGGAAGATGGCTACACCTTC. The encoded protein is CASSSSDREDGYTF.